A single sample gave rise to the 14 T cell receptor beta chains below, sequenced in a study of T cells in Graves' hyperthyroidism and ophthalmopathy. The source material, RNA transcripts, was used to amplify TCR beta CDR3 regions. First-round RT-PCR of the TCR CDR3 relied on the HTBI primer set. TCRdb passed the multiplex PCR reads through MiXCR, listing each CDR3 protein once. The sample includes hundreds of thousands of distinct CDR3 sequences, roughly 20% seen only once; the top ten take under 35%. The sequencing input was blood. The origin of the receptors is a young man with Graves' ophthalmopathy.

The chain has TRBV15 and TRBJ2-7; D is uncertain. Germline V gene lookup returns CDR1 LNHNV and CDR2 YYDKDF (reference sequence). The CDR3 has 13 amino acids. V lost 0 bases and J 3 bases, leaving 6 bases between the germline ends. The chain's CDR3 is CATSRDLGYEQYF. CDR3 DNA: TGTGCCACCAGCAGAGATCTGGGCTACGAGCAGTACTTC.

This clonotype was seen a handful of times. The chain recombines TRBV27 with TRBJ2-7, with 14 bases fitting TRBD2. CDR3 length equals 15 residues. Germline V gives CDR1 MNHEY, CDR2 SMNVEV (reference sequence). The ends lost 7 bases at V and 6 bases at J; junction bases unmatched: 8. CDR3 loop: CASTQGLAGVGEQYF. In nucleotides, the CDR3 is TGTGCCAGCACCCAGGGACTAGCGGGAGTAGGCGAGCAGTACTTC.

This clonotype was counted at least ten times. The chain combines TRBV7-2 with TRBJ2-7; 8 bases map to TRBD2. From germline, CDR1 is SGHTA and CDR2 FQGNSA. The CDR3 is 14 amino acids. Losses at the gene ends were 4 bases for V and 6 bases for J; bases not matched to a gene: 8. DNA for the CDR3: TGTGCCAGCAGCTCCGGGACTAGGGCCCTCGAGCAGTACTTC. Its translation: CASSSGTRALEQYF.

CDR3 DNA: TGTGCCAGCAAGCGGGACGGCACAGATACGCAGTATTTT. This translates into CASKRDGTDTQYF. This chain uses TRBV2 with TRBJ2-3; 7 bases map to TRBD2. The CDR3 length is 13 residues. V shed 7 bases and J 1 base; nucleotides not matched to a gene: 2. The germline CDR1 and CDR2 sequences are SNHLY and FYNNEI.

The sample holds many counts of this clonotype. The chain links TRBV2 to TRBJ2-1; maybe TRBD2 (5 bases). CDR1 SNHLY and CDR2 FYNNEI come from the germline V gene. The CDR3 is 14 residues long. Trimming took off 4 bases at V and 1 base at J, with 8 bases between the two ends. The CDR3 DNA follows: TGTGCCAGCAGTGCTCGGACTTCCTACAATGAGCAGTTCTTC. Translating gives CASSARTSYNEQFF.

The V and J genes are TRBV10-3 and TRBJ2-1; no definite D call. V lost 2 bases and J lost 9, with 8 bases in between. The CDR3 has 12 residues. Germline assignment: CDR1 ENHRY and CDR2 SYGVKD. The CDR3 DNA reads as TGTGCCATCAGTGAGGGGGTGCGTGAGCAGTTCTTC. It translates to CAISEGVREQFF.

This clonotype has a handful of counts. This chain's CDR3 is CSASPSNTGELFF. DNA for the CDR3: TGCAGTGCTAGCCCTAGCAACACCGGGGAGCTGTTTTTT. The genes are TRBV20-1 and TRBJ2-2; possible D gene TRBD2, 5 bases. CDR1 DFQATT and CDR2 SNEGSKA come from the germline V gene (reference sequence). This CDR3 region has 13 residues. V was trimmed by 3 bases and J by 2 bases, leaving 7 bases between them.

The chain uses TRBV15 and TRBJ2-7, with unresolved D. The V and J ends lost 0 bases and 6 bases respectively, with 6 bases between them. The germline CDR1 and CDR2 sequences are LNHNV and YYDKDF (reference sequence). This CDR3 is built from 12 residues. The CDR3 region is CATSRDIGEQYF. CDR3 coding DNA: TGTGCCACCAGCAGAGATATCGGCGAGCAGTACTTC.

This clonotype was seen more than once but under ten times. This rearrangement joins TRBV4-1 to TRBJ2-7; no clear D gene. V dropped 3 bases and J dropped 7 bases, with 7 bases sitting between them. Germline V lookup: CDR1 MGHRA, CDR2 YSYEKL. CDR3 length: 11 amino acids. CDR3 sequence: CASSQNGEQYF. The DNA for the CDR3 is TGCGCCAGCAGCCAGAATGGTGAGCAGTACTTC.

The rearrangement joins TRBV5-1 to TRBJ2-7; D possibly corresponds to TRBD2 (5 bases). In germline, CDR1 is SGHRS, CDR2 YFSETQ. The CDR3 spans 16 residues. Trimming took off 1 base at V and 0 bases at J, with 14 bases between the two ends. As DNA, the CDR3 is TGCGCCAGCAGCTTGCCGCCGGACTCGAGCTCCTACGAGCAGTACTTC. Translated, it gives CASSLPPDSSSYEQYF.

The CDR3 nucleotides read TGTGCCATCAGTGAAGTGACTAGCGGGTTTAGCAATGAGCAGTTCTTC. Translation gives CAISEVTSGFSNEQFF. The chain uses TRBV10-3 and TRBJ2-1; 10 bases are shared with TRBD2. Germline V CDR1 and CDR2: ENHRY, SYGVKD. CDR3 length equals 16 residues. The V and J ends lost 3 bases and 6 bases, in that order; junction bases with no gene match: 8.

The table lists this clonotype with many counts. The chain carries TRBV7-9 and TRBJ2-1; 13 bases fit TRBD2. With V trimmed by 5 bases and J by 10 bases, 5 bases remained unmatched. The CDR3 length is 14 residues. Germline V lookup: CDR1 SEHNR, CDR2 FQNEAQ (reference sequence). The chain's CDR3 is CASSRTSGSYEQFF. The CDR3 region has the DNA TGTGCCAGCAGCCGGACTAGCGGGAGCTACGAGCAGTTCTTC.

The chain is built from TRBV6-2 or TRBV6-3 and TRBJ1-6, with 10 bases aligning to TRBD1. V shed 6 bases, J shed 7 bases, and the junction held 9 bases outside the gene matches. Germline V CDR1 and CDR2: MNHEY, SVGEGT. The CDR3 sequence is 16 residues long. CDR3 residues: CASRGLGQGVNSPLHF. The CDR3 DNA reads as TGTGCCAGCAGGGGGTTAGGACAGGGGGTCAATTCACCCCTCCACTTT.

V usage is TRBV7-9 and J usage is TRBJ1-5; TRBD1 is a possible D gene (6 bases). The germline V gene has CDR1 SEHNR and CDR2 FQNEAQ (reference sequence). The germline V and J ends were trimmed by 1 base and 6 bases, with 19 bases remaining between them. The CDR3 extends over 17 amino acids. Here the CDR3 reads CASSLVETTGRGQPQHF. For the CDR3, the DNA is TGTGCCAGCAGCTTAGTCGAAACGACAGGACGAGGTCAGCCCCAGCATTTT. Together with reference TRBV7-9 and TRBJ1-5, the CDR3 gives the full variable domain: DTGVSQNPRHKITKRGQNVTFRCDPISEHNRLYWYRQTLGQGPEFLTYFQNEAQLEKSRLLSDRFSAERPKGSFSTLEIQRTEQGDSAMYLCASSLVETTGRGQPQHFGDGTRLSIL.